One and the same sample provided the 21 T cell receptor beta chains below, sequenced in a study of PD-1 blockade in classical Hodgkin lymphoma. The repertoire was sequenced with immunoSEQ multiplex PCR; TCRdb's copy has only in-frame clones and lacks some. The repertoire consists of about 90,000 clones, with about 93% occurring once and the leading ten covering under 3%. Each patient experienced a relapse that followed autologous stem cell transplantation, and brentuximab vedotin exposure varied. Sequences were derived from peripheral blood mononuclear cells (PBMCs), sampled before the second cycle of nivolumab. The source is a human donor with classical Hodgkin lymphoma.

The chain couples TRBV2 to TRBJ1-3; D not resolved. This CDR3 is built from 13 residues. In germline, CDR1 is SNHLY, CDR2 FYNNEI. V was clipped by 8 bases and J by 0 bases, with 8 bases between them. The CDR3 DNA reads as TGTGCCAGCGTTACCCGCTCTGGAAACACCATATATTTT. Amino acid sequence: CASVTRSGNTIYF.

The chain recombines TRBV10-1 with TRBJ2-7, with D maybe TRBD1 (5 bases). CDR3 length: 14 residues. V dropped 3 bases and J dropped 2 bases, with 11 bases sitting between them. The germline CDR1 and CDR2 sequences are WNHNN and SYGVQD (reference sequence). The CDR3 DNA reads TGCGCCAGCAGTGAAACAGGAAGGACCTACGAGCAGTACTTC. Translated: CASSETGRTYEQYF.

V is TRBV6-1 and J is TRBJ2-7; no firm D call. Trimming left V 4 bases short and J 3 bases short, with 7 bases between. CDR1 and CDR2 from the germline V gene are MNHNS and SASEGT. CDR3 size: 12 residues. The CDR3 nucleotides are TGTGCCAGCAGTGTAACTTTCTACGAGCAGTACTTC. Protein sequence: CASSVTFYEQYF.

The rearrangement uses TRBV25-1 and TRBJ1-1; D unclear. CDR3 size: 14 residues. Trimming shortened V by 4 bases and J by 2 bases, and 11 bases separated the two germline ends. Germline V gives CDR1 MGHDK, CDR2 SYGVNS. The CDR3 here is CASSGGYLNTEAFF. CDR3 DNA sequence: TGTGCCAGCAGTGGAGGGTACTTAAACACTGAAGCTTTCTTT.

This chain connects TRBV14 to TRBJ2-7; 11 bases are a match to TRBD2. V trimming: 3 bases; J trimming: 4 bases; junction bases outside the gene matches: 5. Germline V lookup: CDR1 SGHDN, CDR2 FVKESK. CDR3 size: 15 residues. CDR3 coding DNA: TGTGCCAGCAGCCAGATACTAGCGGGAGTTTACGAGCAGTACTTC. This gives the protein CASSQILAGVYEQYF.

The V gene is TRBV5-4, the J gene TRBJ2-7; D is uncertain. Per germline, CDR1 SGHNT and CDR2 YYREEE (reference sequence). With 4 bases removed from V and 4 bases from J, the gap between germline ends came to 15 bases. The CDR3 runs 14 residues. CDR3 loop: CASSEDGMIYEQYF. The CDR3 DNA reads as TGTGCCAGCAGCGAGGACGGAATGATATACGAGCAGTACTTC.

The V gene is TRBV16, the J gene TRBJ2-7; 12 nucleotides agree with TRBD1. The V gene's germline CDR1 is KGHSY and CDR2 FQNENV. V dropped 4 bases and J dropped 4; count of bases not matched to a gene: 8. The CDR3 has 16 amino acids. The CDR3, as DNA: TGTGCCAGCAGCCGCACGCCGGGACAGGGGGCTTACGAGCAGTACTTC. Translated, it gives CASSRTPGQGAYEQYF.

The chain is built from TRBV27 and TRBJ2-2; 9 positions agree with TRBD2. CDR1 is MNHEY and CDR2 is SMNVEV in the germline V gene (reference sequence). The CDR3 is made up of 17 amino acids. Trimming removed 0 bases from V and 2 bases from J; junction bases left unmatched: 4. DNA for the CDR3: TGTGCCAGCAGTTTATCGGCGGGAGGGGTAAACACCGGGGAGCTGTTTTTT. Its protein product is CASSLSAGGVNTGELFF.

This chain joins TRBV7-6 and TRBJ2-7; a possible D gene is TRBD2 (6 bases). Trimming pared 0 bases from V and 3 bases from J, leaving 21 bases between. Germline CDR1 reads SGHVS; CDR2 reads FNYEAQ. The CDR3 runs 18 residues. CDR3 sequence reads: CASSLAQRVASTYYEQYF. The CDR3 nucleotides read TGTGCCAGCAGCTTAGCCCAGCGGGTAGCCTCCACCTACTACGAGCAGTACTTC.

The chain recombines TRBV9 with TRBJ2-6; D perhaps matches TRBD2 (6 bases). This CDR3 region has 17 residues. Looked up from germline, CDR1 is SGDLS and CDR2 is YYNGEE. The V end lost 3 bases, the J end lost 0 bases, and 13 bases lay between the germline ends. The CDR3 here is CASSAGARASGANVLTF. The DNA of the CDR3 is TGTGCCAGCAGCGCGGGAGCCCGCGCCTCTGGGGCCAACGTCCTGACTTTC.

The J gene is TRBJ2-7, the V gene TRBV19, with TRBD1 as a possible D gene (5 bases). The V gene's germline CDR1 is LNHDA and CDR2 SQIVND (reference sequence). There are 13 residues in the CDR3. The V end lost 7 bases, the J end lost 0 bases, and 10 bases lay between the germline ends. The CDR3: CASNQGSSYEQYF. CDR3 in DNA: TGTGCCAGTAACCAGGGAAGCTCCTACGAGCAGTACTTC.

The CDR3 is CSVPRWGGSDYGYTF. The DNA for the CDR3 is TGCAGCGTTCCACGATGGGGGGGCTCGGACTATGGCTACACCTTC. This chain links TRBV29-1 with TRBJ1-2, with D tentatively TRBD1 (6 bases). The V end lost 5 bases, the J end lost 3 bases, and 19 bases lay between the germline ends. Germline V gene data show CDR1 as SQVTM and CDR2 as ANQGSEA. This CDR3 has 15 amino acids.

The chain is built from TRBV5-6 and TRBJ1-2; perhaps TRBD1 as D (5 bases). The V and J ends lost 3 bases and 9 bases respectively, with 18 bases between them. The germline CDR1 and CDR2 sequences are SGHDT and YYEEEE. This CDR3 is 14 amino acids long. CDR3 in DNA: TGTGCCAGCAGCTCGGGACGCCCGGGTGGGAGCTACACCTTC. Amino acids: CASSSGRPGGSYTF.

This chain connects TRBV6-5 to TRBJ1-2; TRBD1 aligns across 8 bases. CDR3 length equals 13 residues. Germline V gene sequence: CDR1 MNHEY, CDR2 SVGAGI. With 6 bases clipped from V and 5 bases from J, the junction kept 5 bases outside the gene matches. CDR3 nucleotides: TGTGCCAGCAGCCCGGGACAGGTGTATGGCTACACCTTC. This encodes CASSPGQVYGYTF.

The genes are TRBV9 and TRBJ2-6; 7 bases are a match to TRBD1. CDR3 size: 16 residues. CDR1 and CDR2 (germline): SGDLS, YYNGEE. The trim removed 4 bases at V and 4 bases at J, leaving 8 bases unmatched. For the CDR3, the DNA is TGTGCCAGCAGCACCCGAGAGGGGGCCGGGGCCAACGTCCTGACTTTC. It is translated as CASSTREGAGANVLTF.

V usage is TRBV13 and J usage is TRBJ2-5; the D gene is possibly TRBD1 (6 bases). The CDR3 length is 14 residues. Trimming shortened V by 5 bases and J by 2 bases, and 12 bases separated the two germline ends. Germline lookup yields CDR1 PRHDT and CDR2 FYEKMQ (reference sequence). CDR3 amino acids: CASSPMDSQETQYF. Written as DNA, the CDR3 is TGTGCCAGCAGCCCCATGGACAGTCAAGAGACCCAGTACTTC.

The CDR3 DNA follows: TGTGCCAGCAGGACCAACACTGAAGCTTTCTTT. Translation gives CASRTNTEAFF. The chain links TRBV7-9 to TRBJ1-1; no firm D call. Trimming cost V 6 bases and J 2 bases, with 4 bases left between them. Germline V gene lookup returns CDR1 SEHNR and CDR2 FQNEAQ (reference sequence). The CDR3 is 11 residues long.

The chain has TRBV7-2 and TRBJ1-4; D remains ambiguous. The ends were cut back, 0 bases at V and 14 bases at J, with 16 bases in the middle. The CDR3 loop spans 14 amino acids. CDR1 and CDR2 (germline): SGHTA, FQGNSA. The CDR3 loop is CASSLAGSNGGLFF. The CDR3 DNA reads TGTGCCAGCAGCTTAGCGGGGTCAAACGGTGGGCTGTTTTTT.

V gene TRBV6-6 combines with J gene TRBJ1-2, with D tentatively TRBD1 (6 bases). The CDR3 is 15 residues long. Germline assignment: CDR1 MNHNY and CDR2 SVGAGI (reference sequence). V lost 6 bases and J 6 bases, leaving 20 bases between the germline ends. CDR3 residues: CASRHVWDTGHGYTF. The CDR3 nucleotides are TGTGCCAGCAGACACGTCTGGGACACGGGCCATGGCTACACCTTC.

Written as DNA, the CDR3 is TGTGCCAGCAGCGTAGAAGGCGAGTCCTACGAGCAGTACTTC. This codes for CASSVEGESYEQYF. This chain connects TRBV9 to TRBJ2-7; D call uncertain. CDR3 size: 14 residues. Per germline, CDR1 SGDLS and CDR2 YYNGEE. The V gene lost 0 bases and the J gene lost 1 base, with 8 bases spanning the gap.

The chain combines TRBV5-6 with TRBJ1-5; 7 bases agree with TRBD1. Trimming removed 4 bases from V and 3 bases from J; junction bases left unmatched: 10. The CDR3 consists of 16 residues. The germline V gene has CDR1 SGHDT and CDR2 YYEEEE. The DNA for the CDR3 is TGTGCCAGCAGCCTCACCGGGGACAGTTCCAATCAGCCCCAGCATTTT. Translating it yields CASSLTGDSSNQPQHF.